These 27 T cell receptor beta chains originate from one sample sequenced in a study of blood T cell repertoires in COVID-19. The protocol was immunoSEQ multiplex PCR, while the TCRdb copy is restricted to in-frame clones and leaves out a portion. This sample carries approximately 21,000 clones, roughly 85% of them seen once, and the ten largest clones take over 7%. The sample taken for sequencing was peripheral blood. The receptors shown here come from a human donor with active COVID-19. The donor label of this sample is uncertain.

The genes are TRBV2 and TRBJ1-5, with no clear D. The CDR3 spans 14 residues. Trimming removed 6 bases at V and 0 bases at J, with 9 bases between. CDR1 and CDR2 from the germline V gene are SNHLY and FYNNEI. The CDR3 DNA reads TGTGCCAGCAGGAGGCGGGGTAGCAATCAGCCCCAGCATTTT. Encoded protein: CASRRRGSNQPQHF.

V and J are TRBV5-8 and TRBJ2-5, with a weak D call TRBD2 (7 bases). Between the trimmed V and J ends, which lost 7 bases and 5 bases, there was a span of 15 bases. Germline V CDR1 and CDR2: SGHTS, YDEGEE. The CDR3 is 13 residues long. CDR3 in DNA: TGTGCCAGCTCTGGGGGGGGCTGGGAGACCCAGTACTTC. Amino acid sequence: CASSGGGWETQYF.

This clone was seen a single time. This chain connects TRBV3-1 (or the pseudogene TRBV3-2) to TRBJ1-5, with D possibly TRBD1 on 6 matching bases. Trimming left V 4 bases short and J 6 bases short, with 7 bases between. This CDR3 contains 12 residues. CDR1 is LGHDT, CDR2 YNNKEL, per germline (reference sequence). The CDR3 DNA reads as TGTGCCAGCAGCCTAGGGGGTCAGCCCCAGCATTTT. Translation gives CASSLGGQPQHF.

This clone came up once. The chain combines TRBV15 with TRBJ2-1; 11 bases align to TRBD2. Per germline, CDR1 LNHNV and CDR2 YYDKDF (reference sequence). This CDR3 has 17 amino acids. Unmatched junction bases numbered 8, after V lost 3 bases and J lost 4 bases. The CDR3 loop reads CATSRGNSGRDYNEQFF. CDR3 DNA: TGTGCCACCAGCAGGGGTAATAGCGGGAGGGATTACAATGAGCAGTTCTTC.

The V and J genes are TRBV27 and TRBJ2-3, with TRBD2 as a possible D gene (5 bases). The CDR3 contains 14 residues. Germline CDR1 MNHEY, CDR2 SMNVEV (reference sequence). V lost 7 bases and J lost 3, with 14 bases in between. The CDR3 nucleotides read TGTGCCAGCACGGGGTTTATTGGGACAGATACGCAGTATTTT. It yields the protein CASTGFIGTDTQYF.

The chain employs TRBV7-3 and TRBJ2-3, with D unresolved. This CDR3 is built from 14 residues. V dropped 5 bases and J dropped 6 bases, with 15 bases sitting between them. The germline V gene encodes CDR1 SGHTA and CDR2 FQGTGA. CDR3 bases: TGTGCCAGCAGCCCGGTTTCGTCTGAGGATACGCAGTATTTT. Translated, it gives CASSPVSSEDTQYF.

This clone was counted between two and nine times. The genes are TRBV7-9 and TRBJ2-1; 11 positions agree with TRBD2. The CDR3 runs 17 residues. From germline, CDR1 is SEHNR and CDR2 FQNEAQ (reference sequence). The V gene end was trimmed by 4 bases and the J gene end by 7 bases; junction bases not matched to a gene: 12. The chain's CDR3 is CASSSTISGRVRNEQFF. DNA of the CDR3: TGTGCCAGCAGCTCCACTATTAGCGGGAGGGTCAGAAATGAGCAGTTCTTC.

V usage is TRBV4-1 and J usage is TRBJ2-2; 12 bases align to TRBD2. J was trimmed by 5 bases and V by 6 bases; bases with no gene match: 7. The CDR3 runs 16 residues. Germline values: CDR1 MGHRA, CDR2 YSYEKL. Here the CDR3 DNA reads TGCGCCAGCAGTCTAGCGGGAGGGCCTACAACCGGGGAGCTGTTTTTT. It codes for CASSLAGGPTTGELFF.

This clone was seen once. The rearrangement joins TRBV5-8 to TRBJ1-1; D is unresolved. The CDR3 has 14 residues. V shed 4 bases and J shed 3 bases, with 13 bases lying between them. Germline assignment: CDR1 SGHTS and CDR2 YDEGEE. In DNA form, the CDR3 reads TGTGCCAGCAGCCTCCTGGCCTTCCACACTGAAGCTTTCTTT. Amino acids: CASSLLAFHTEAFF.

CDR3 sequence reads: CASSLPGIAKNIQYF. The CDR3 coding sequence is TGTGCCAGCAGCTTGCCCGGTATAGCCAAAAACATTCAGTACTTC. The rearrangement links TRBV5-4 to TRBJ2-4; D gene ambiguous. The germline V and J ends were trimmed by 1 base and 0 bases, with 8 bases remaining between them. From germline, CDR1 is SGHNT and CDR2 YYREEE (reference sequence). The CDR3 runs to 15 residues.

The chain employs TRBV2 and TRBJ2-2, with TRBD2 matching over 8 bases. Per the germline V gene, CDR1 is SNHLY and CDR2 is FYNNEI. This CDR3 has 15 amino acids. The trim removed 9 bases at V and 4 bases at J, leaving 10 bases unmatched. CDR3 bases: TGTGCCAGTAAATTGGGACTAGGGGGCACCGGGGAGCTGTTTTTT. Amino acid sequence: CASKLGLGGTGELFF.

This chain uses TRBV5-5 with TRBJ1-2; TRBD1 matches at 9 bases. Per the germline V gene, CDR1 is SGHKS and CDR2 is YYEKEE (reference sequence). The CDR3 covers 14 residues. With 0 bases clipped from V and 7 bases from J, the junction kept 4 bases outside the gene matches. The CDR3 here is CASSLGDRVGGYTF. The CDR3 DNA follows: TGTGCCAGCAGCTTGGGGGACAGGGTCGGTGGCTACACCTTC.

The rearrangement uses TRBV25-1 and TRBJ2-2; 8 nucleotides align to TRBD2. Germline CDR1 and CDR2: MGHDK and SYGVNS. The CDR3 consists of 18 residues. The V gene end was trimmed by 3 bases and the J gene end by 7 bases; junction bases not matched to a gene: 16. The CDR3 DNA sequence: TGTGCCAGCAGTGATATGGTCGGGAGGGCGACTCAAGACGGGGAGCTGTTTTTT. It specifies CASSDMVGRATQDGELFF. Filled out from reference TRBV25-1 and TRBJ2-2, the complete variable domain reads EADIYQTPRYLVIGTGKKITLECSQTMGHDKMYWYQQDPGMELHLIHYSYGVNSTEKGDLSSESTVSRIRTEHFPLTLESARPSHTSQYLCASSDMVGRATQDGELFFGEGSRLTVL.

The chain employs TRBV6-2 or TRBV6-3 and TRBJ2-3; 8 nucleotides agree with TRBD1. Trimming removed 4 bases from V and 4 bases from J; junction bases left unmatched: 10. The CDR3 contains 16 residues. CDR1 and CDR2 from the germline V gene are MNHEY and SVGEGT. The CDR3 loop reads CASSSYPTGDSDTQYF. CDR3 sequence (DNA): TGTGCCAGCAGTTCGTACCCGACAGGGGATTCAGATACGCAGTATTTT.

The V call is TRBV12-5, the J call TRBJ2-1, with 7 bases matching TRBD2. CDR3 size: 16 residues. V dropped 0 bases and J dropped 4; count of bases not matched to a gene: 6. In germline, CDR1 is LGHNT, CDR2 FRNRAP. The CDR3: CASGLVGGSGYNEQFF. The CDR3 DNA reads TGTGCTAGTGGTTTGGTGGGCGGGAGTGGGTACAATGAGCAGTTCTTC.

The CDR3 nucleotides read TGCGCCAGCAGCTTGGACCTGAGCGGGTATTACAATGAGCAGTTCTTC. As protein: CASSLDLSGYYNEQFF. V and J are TRBV5-1 and TRBJ2-1; D might be TRBD2 (6 bases). CDR1 is SGHRS, CDR2 YFSETQ, per germline. CDR3 size: 16 residues. V lost 0 bases and J lost 4, with 14 bases in between.

This clone came up once. The CDR3 DNA follows: TGCGCCAGCAGTTTCAGCGGGAGTGGCACCGGGGAGCTGTTTTTT. This translates into CASSFSGSGTGELFF. The rearrangement joins TRBV5-1 to TRBJ2-2; 8 nucleotides line up with TRBD2. The germline V gene encodes CDR1 SGHRS and CDR2 YFSETQ. J was trimmed by 4 bases and V by 5 bases; bases with no gene match: 7. CDR3 length: 15 residues.

This chain connects TRBV28 to TRBJ1-3; TRBD1 matches at 7 bases. Germline lookup yields CDR1 MDHEN and CDR2 SYDVKM. The V and J ends lost 4 bases and 3 bases, in that order; junction bases with no gene match: 9. This CDR3 is built from 16 residues. Here the CDR3 reads CASSYRDSKRGNTIYF. In DNA, the CDR3 is TGTGCCAGCAGTTACCGGGACAGCAAACGTGGAAACACCATATATTTT.

The chain has TRBV28 and TRBJ2-7, with 8 bases identical to TRBD2. V lost 5 bases to trimming and J lost 2 bases; unmatched junction nucleotides: 5. The CDR3 spans 14 residues. Germline V gene sequence: CDR1 MDHEN, CDR2 SYDVKM. CDR3 DNA sequence: TGTGCCAGCAGTCAGCCGGGACTAGCCTACGAGCAGTACTTC. Protein sequence: CASSQPGLAYEQYF. Full variable domain (remainder filled in from reference TRBV28 and TRBJ2-7): DVKVTQSSRYLVKRTGEKVFLECVQDMDHENMFWYRQDPGLGLRLIYFSYDVKMKEKGDIPEGYSVSREKKERFSLILESASTNQTSMYLCASSQPGLAYEQYFGPGTRLTVT.

The chain combines TRBV5-4 with TRBJ2-1, with D possibly TRBD1 on 6 matching bases. V dropped 1 base and J dropped 14 bases, with 19 bases sitting between them. CDR1 SGHNT and CDR2 YYREEE come from the germline V gene (reference sequence). The CDR3 is made up of 14 amino acids. CDR3 protein: CASSLYGGANYEFF. CDR3 DNA: TGTGCCAGCAGCTTGTATGGGGGCGCTAACTATGAGTTCTTC.

This sequence joins TRBV2 and TRBJ2-7; 8 bases are a match to TRBD2. This CDR3 region has 18 residues. J was trimmed by 0 bases and V by 1 base; bases with no gene match: 11. Germline V gene lookup returns CDR1 SNHLY and CDR2 FYNNEI. The CDR3 DNA sequence: TGTGCCAGCAGTGAAGACTTCGGGAGGGTCGGCGCCTCCTACGAGCAGTACTTC. Residues: CASSEDFGRVGASYEQYF.

Notes on this clone: One end of the junction does not line up with germline, which may come from a read error. The gene calls are TRBV24-1 and TRBJ1-2; 8 nucleotides align to TRBD1. The CDR3 totals 12 residues. Germline V lookup: CDR1 KGHDR, CDR2 SFDVKD. The CDR3 DNA reads TGTGCCACCAGTGATCCACTAGGACAGGGAGCCTTC. It encodes CATSDPLGQGAF.

The gene calls are TRBV24-1 and TRBJ2-2; 11 nucleotides line up with TRBD1. CDR3 length: 19 residues. Germline V lookup: CDR1 KGHDR, CDR2 SFDVKD. The trim removed 0 bases at V and 4 bases at J, leaving 9 bases unmatched. The CDR3 sequence: CATSDLGQGATPLTGELFF. As DNA, the CDR3 is TGTGCCACCAGTGATTTGGGACAGGGGGCGACGCCTCTCACCGGGGAGCTGTTTTTT.

This chain joins TRBV24-1 and TRBJ2-1; possible D gene TRBD2, 6 bases. Trimming removed 4 bases from V and 6 bases from J, with 18 bases in between. Germline lookup yields CDR1 KGHDR and CDR2 SFDVKD. The CDR3 is 16 residues long. CDR3 amino acids: CATSDYSGTQTNEQFF. The CDR3 DNA is TGTGCCACCAGTGACTACTCCGGGACTCAAACCAATGAGCAGTTCTTC.

For this clone: One end of the junction is discordant with germline, which a read error may explain. The chain employs TRBV7-2 and TRBJ2-3; TRBD2 aligns across 10 bases. This CDR3 is built from 14 residues. CDR1 SGHTA and CDR2 FQGNSA come from the germline V gene. The CDR3 nucleotides read TGTGCCAGCGGGCTTGGACTAGCGGATGTCCCCCACTCTTTT. It yields the protein CASGLGLADVPHSF.

This rearrangement joins TRBV28 to TRBJ1-4; tentatively, D is TRBD1 (5 bases). This CDR3 comprises 12 residues. Germline loops: CDR1 MDHEN, CDR2 SYDVKM. V lost 9 bases and J lost 4, with 9 bases in between. Written as DNA, the CDR3 is TGTGCCAGTCGTCAGGGTAATGAAAAACTGTTTTTT. This encodes CASRQGNEKLFF.

The table lists this clone with a few counts. This chain connects TRBV28 to TRBJ2-1, with 7 bases matching TRBD1. This CDR3 spans 14 amino acids. J gave up 1 base and V 10 bases, and 7 bases lay outside the gene matches. CDR1 and CDR2 (germline): MDHEN, SYDVKM. CDR3: CATLRDSSYNEQFF. The DNA for the CDR3 is TGTGCCACATTAAGGGACAGTTCCTACAATGAGCAGTTCTTC.